What follows describes a single T cell receptor beta chain. Its antigen is still unknown. These data belong to a study of CD8 T cells in ankylosing spondylitis. Study-level results: The study identified a TCR beta motif of roughly eight highly homologous variants that appeared characteristic of ankylosing spondylitis blood.

TCRdb re-analysed the 5' RACE reads in MiXCR, keeping a single row per CDR3 protein. The sample carries 450,000 or so distinct CDR3 sequences, 20% to 30% recorded once. The V and J ends lost 1 base and 7 bases respectively, with 11 bases between them. The CDR3 has 14 amino acids. CDR1 LGHNT and CDR2 FRNRAP come from the germline V gene. The chain uses TRBV12-5 and TRBJ2-1; D not certain. The receptor's source is a male donor with ankylosing spondylitis. Sequencing used blood, either unsorted or a sorted T cell fraction (not recorded which). In DNA form, the CDR3 reads TGTGCTAGTGGTTTGGGGGGAACCCCAAATGAGCAGTTCTTC. Its protein product is CASGLGGTPNEQFF.